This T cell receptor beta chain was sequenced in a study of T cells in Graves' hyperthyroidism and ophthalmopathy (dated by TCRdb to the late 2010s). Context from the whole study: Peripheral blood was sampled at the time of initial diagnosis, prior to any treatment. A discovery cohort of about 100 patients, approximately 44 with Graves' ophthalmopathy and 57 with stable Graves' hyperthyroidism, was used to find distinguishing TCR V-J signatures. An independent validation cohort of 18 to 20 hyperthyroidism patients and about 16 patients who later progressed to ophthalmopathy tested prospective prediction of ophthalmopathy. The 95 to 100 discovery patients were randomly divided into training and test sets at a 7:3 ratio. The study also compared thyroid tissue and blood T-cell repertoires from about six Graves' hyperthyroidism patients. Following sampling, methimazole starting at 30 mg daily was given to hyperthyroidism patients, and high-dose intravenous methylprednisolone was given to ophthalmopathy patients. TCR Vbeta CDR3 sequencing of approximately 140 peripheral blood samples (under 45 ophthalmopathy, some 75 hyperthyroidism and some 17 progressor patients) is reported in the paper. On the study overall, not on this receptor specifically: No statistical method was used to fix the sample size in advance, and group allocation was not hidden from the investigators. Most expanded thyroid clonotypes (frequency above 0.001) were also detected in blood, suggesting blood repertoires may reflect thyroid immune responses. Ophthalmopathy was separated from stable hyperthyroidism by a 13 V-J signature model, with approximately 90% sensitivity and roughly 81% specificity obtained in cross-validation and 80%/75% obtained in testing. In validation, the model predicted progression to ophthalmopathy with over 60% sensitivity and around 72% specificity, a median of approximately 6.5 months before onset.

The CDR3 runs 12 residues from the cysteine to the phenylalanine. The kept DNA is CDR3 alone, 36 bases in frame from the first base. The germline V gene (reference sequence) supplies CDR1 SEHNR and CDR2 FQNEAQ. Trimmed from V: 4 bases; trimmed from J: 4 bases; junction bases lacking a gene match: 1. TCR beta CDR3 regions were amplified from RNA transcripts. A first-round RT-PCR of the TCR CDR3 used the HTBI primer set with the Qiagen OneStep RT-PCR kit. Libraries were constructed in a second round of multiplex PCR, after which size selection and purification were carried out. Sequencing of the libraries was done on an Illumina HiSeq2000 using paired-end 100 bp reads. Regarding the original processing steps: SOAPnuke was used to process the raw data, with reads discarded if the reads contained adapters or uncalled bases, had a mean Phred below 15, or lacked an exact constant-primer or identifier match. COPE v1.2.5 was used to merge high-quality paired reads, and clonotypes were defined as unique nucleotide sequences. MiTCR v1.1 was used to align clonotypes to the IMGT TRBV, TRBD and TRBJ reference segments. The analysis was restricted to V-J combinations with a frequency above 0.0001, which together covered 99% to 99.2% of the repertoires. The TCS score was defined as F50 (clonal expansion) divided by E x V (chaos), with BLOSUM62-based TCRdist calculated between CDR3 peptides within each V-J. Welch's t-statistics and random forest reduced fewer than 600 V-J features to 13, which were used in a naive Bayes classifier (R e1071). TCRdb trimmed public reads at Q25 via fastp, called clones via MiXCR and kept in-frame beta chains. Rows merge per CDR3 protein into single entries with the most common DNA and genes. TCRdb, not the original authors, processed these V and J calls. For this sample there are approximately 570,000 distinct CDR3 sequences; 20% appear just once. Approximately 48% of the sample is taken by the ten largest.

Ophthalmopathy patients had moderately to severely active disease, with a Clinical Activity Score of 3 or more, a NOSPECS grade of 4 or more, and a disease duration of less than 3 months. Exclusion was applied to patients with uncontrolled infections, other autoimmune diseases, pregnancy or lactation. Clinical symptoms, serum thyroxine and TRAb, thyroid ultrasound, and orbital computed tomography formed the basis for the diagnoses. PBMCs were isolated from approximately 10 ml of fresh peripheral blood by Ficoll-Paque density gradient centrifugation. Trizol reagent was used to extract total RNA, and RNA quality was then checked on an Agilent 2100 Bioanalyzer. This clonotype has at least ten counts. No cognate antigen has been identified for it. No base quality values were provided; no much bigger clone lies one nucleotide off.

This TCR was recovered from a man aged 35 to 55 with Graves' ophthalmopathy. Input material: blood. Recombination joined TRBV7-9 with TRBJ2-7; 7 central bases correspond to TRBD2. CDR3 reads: CASSWGGYEQYF. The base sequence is TGTGCCAGCAGCTGGGGGGGGTACGAGCAGTACTTC.